Listed below are T cell receptor beta chains from one sample, sequenced in a study of cytomegalovirus exposure and HLA in healthy donors. Assay used: immunoSEQ multiplex PCR; TCRdb lists only in-frame clones, some missing. Of 150,000 to 200,000 clones listed, 60% to 80% were seen once; the top ten hold 4% to 5.5%. Sequencing was done on a sample of PBMCs. Every receptor here comes from a male donor in good health and CMV-seronegative. Each CDR3 is given with its conserved first and last residue. A D gene is named only where the DNA matches it firmly. Clone size appears in some rows only: once, few, many, or a class for an expanded clone.

abundance	d_gene	v_gene	j_gene	CDR3nt	CDR3aa
.	.	TRBV2	TRBJ1-6	TGTGCCAGCAGCAGGGAACAGGGAAATAATTCACCCCTCCACTTT	CASSREQGNNSPLHF
.	TRBD1	TRBV5-6	TRBJ1-5	TGTGCCAGCAGCTTTTCCCGGACAGGGGCGAGGCAGCCCCAGCATTTT	CASSFSRTGARQPQHF
once	TRBD1	TRBV5-1	TRBJ1-5	TGCGCCAGCAGCTTGACAGGGGGCAATCAGCCCCAGCATTTT	CASSLTGGNQPQHF
.	TRBD1	TRBV10-3	TRBJ2-7	TGTGCCATCAGTGAGGCCGGGACAGGGCGGTACGAGCAGTACTTC	CAISEAGTGRYEQYF
.	.	TRBV10-2	TRBJ2-7	TGCGCCAGCAATGGACTAATGGACTACGAGCAGTACTTC	CASNGLMDYEQYF
.	TRBD1	TRBV27	TRBJ2-7	TGTGCCAGCAGTTTAATGGGACAGGGATACGAGCAGTACTTC	CASSLMGQGYEQYF
.	TRBD1	TRBV6-5	TRBJ1-3	TGTGCCAGCCTCGGGACCGGACAGGGCTCAAACACCATATATTTT	CASLGTGQGSNTIYF
.	.	TRBV30	TRBJ1-4	TGTGCCTGGGGAGGCGAAAAACTGTTTTTT	CAWGGEKLFF
.	.	TRBV6-5	TRBJ2-7	TGTGCCAGCAGTTCCCTTGACACGCAGTACTTC	CASSSLDTQYF
.	.	TRBV7-6	TRBJ2-7	TGTGCCAGCAGCCCGCAGAGAGGCTCCTACGAGCAGTACTTC	CASSPQRGSYEQYF
few	.	TRBV18	TRBJ2-1	TGTGCCAGCTCACCACCCCGCAGAGGGGAGGATAATGAGCAGTTCTTC	CASSPPRRGEDNEQFF
.	.	TRBV4-1	TRBJ2-1	TGCGCCAGCAGTCTCCCGAGGGACACCAATGAGCAGTTCTTC	CASSLPRDTNEQFF
once	.	TRBV5-4	TRBJ2-3	TGTGCCAGCAGCTTGGCCACGGGTGGCTTCTCAGATACGCAGTATTTT	CASSLATGGFSDTQYF
.	.	TRBV2	TRBJ2-7	TGTGCCAGCAGTCGGACAGCCTACGAGCAGTACTTC	CASSRTAYEQYF
.	TRBD1	TRBV5-1	TRBJ2-5	TGCGCCAGCAGTATGTCGACAGGGAAAGAGACCCAGTACTTC	CASSMSTGKETQYF
few	TRBD1	TRBV28	TRBJ1-2	TGTGCCAGCAGTTGGGGACAGGTCTATGGCTACACCTTC	CASSWGQVYGYTF
few	.	TRBV28	TRBJ1-5	TGTGCCAGCAGTTTATCGCAGGGTGGCAATCAGCCCCAGCATTTT	CASSLSQGGNQPQHF
.	.	TRBV9	TRBJ2-1	TGTGCCAGCAGCGTAGCCGGGGGGCCCGCGTTGGGGCAGTTCTTC	CASSVAGGPALGQFF
.	TRBD2	TRBV7-6	TRBJ2-3	TGTGCCAGCAGTCCGACTAGCGGGGTAGTAGATACGCAGTATTTT	CASSPTSGVVDTQYF
few	.	TRBV6-5	TRBJ2-3	TGTGCCAGCAGTTACTCGACTAGGCCTTCTATGCATACGCAGTATTTT	CASSYSTRPSMHTQYF
.	TRBD2	TRBV19	TRBJ2-7	TGTGCCAGTAGTCCAGAGGAACTAGCGGGAGGATACTCCTACGAGCAGTACTTC	CASSPEELAGGYSYEQYF
few	.	TRBV5-1	TRBJ2-7	TGCGCCAGCAGCCTGAATCGACTGACCTACGAGCAGTACTTC	CASSLNRLTYEQYF
.	TRBD2	TRBV27	TRBJ2-7	TGTGCCAGCAGTATTAAGCGGGGCTCCTACGAGCAGTACTTC	CASSIKRGSYEQYF
.	.	TRBV7-2	TRBJ1-1	TGTGCCAGCAGCTTAGGGGCCCGAGGGCGGATCACTGAAGCTTTCTTT	CASSLGARGRITEAFF
.	.	TRBV15	TRBJ1-2	TGTGCCACCAGCAGAGATGGTGGCGGCCTAGCTAACTATGGCTACACCTTC	CATSRDGGGLANYGYTF
few	.	TRBV5-1	TRBJ2-6	TGCGCCAGCAGCTTGGGGAGGAACTCTGGGGCCAACGTCCTGACTTTC	CASSLGRNSGANVLTF
.	TRBD1	TRBV5-1	TRBJ1-3	TGCGCCAGCAGTTCACAGGGGACTGGAAACACCATATATTTT	CASSSQGTGNTIYF
.	.	TRBV25-1	TRBJ2-1	TGTGCCAGCAGTGAATCCCCGCGAGACACCTACTACAATGAGCAGTTCTTC	CASSESPRDTYYNEQFF
few	.	TRBV4-1	TRBJ1-2	TGCGCCAGCAGCCCTGCGGGGAGGTATGGCTACACCTTC	CASSPAGRYGYTF
.	TRBD1	TRBV19	TRBJ1-5	TGTGCCAGTAGGTCGACAGGGAATCAGCCCCAGCATTTT	CASRSTGNQPQHF
.	.	TRBV11-2	TRBJ1-5	TGTGCCAGCAGCTTAGACAGGGAACAGCCCCAGCATTTT	CASSLDREQPQHF
.	TRBD1	TRBV18	TRBJ2-5	TGTGCCAGCTCACCCGGCCAGGGACAGGAGACCCAGTACTTC	CASSPGQGQETQYF
.	.	TRBV5-1	TRBJ2-5	TGCGCCAGCAGTTTATCCCTGGGCGGAGGAGAGACCCAGTACTTC	CASSLSLGGGETQYF
.	TRBD1	TRBV30	TRBJ1-6	TGTGCCCAAAGGACAGGGTCTAATTCACCCCTCCACTTT	CAQRTGSNSPLHF
.	.	TRBV7-2	TRBJ1-4	TGTGCCAGCAGCCGACAGGTGCGGGAAAAACTGTTTTTT	CASSRQVREKLFF
.	.	TRBV2	TRBJ2-5	TGTGCCAGCAGTGAAAGTGTGGTAGCTCAGGGGACCCAGTACTTC	CASSESVVAQGTQYF
once	TRBD2	TRBV6-5	TRBJ2-1	TGTGCCAGCAGTTACTCCTACCTCGGACTAGCCAATGAGCAGTTCTTC	CASSYSYLGLANEQFF